One sample yielded the 2 T cell receptor beta chains listed below, sequenced in a study of T cell responses to AZD1222 COVID-19 vaccine. Repertoires were generated with immunoSEQ multiplex PCR, while TCRdb's copy carries only in-frame clones and drops some. The data contain about 120,000 clones, approximately 87% of them seen just once; the ten biggest clones take up about 3.7%. Sequences were derived from peripheral blood, sampled on day 0 of AZD1222 vaccination. The receptor source for this set is an adult in good health.

In its sample, this clone was seen a few times. V is TRBV19 and J is TRBJ1-2, with TRBD1 as a possible D gene (5 bases). This CDR3 has 14 amino acids. V was shortened by 7 bases and J by 4 bases, with 16 bases between the two germline ends. Germline CDR1 is LNHDA and CDR2 is SQIVND (reference sequence). The CDR3 here is CASTPLGRAYGYTF. In DNA form, the CDR3 reads TGTGCCAGTACCCCACTCGGCAGGGCCTATGGCTACACCTTC.

Of note for this clone: At one of its ends the junction is not consistent with the germline gene, which may arise from a read error. This chain joins TRBV10-3 and TRBJ1-2, with a tentative D call TRBD1 (5 bases). This CDR3 has 14 residues. Germline V gene data show CDR1 as ENHRY and CDR2 as SYGVKD. The CDR3 DNA is TGTGCCATCAGTGATACAGGACCAAACTATGGCTATACCTTC. Translating it yields CAISDTGPNYGYTF.